The TCR beta chain described here comes from a study of T-cell reconstitution after alpha-beta-depleted transplantation in children. This clonotype has at least ten counts. Using unique molecular identifiers, the investigators prepared the TCRbeta library. TCRdb reprocessed the PCR reads with MiXCR, giving one entry per CDR3 protein. The sample shows 200,000 to 250,000 distinct CDR3 sequences, about a tenth of them seen only once. The V and J ends lost 4 bases and 4 bases respectively, with 11 bases between them. Germline values: CDR1 LNHNV, CDR2 YYDKDF (reference sequence). The CDR3 sequence is 14 residues long.

The gene calls are TRBV15 and TRBJ1-3; TRBD1 might be the D (6 bases). Sequencing used PBMCs from the stem cell graft donor, obtained from the stem cell graft. The sequence derives from a human donor who donated a stem cell graft to a child with acute lymphoblastic leukemia. The CDR3 sequence is CATSNRVSGNTIYF. CDR3 coding DNA: TGTGCCACCAGCAACAGGGTGTCCGGAAACACCATATATTTT.